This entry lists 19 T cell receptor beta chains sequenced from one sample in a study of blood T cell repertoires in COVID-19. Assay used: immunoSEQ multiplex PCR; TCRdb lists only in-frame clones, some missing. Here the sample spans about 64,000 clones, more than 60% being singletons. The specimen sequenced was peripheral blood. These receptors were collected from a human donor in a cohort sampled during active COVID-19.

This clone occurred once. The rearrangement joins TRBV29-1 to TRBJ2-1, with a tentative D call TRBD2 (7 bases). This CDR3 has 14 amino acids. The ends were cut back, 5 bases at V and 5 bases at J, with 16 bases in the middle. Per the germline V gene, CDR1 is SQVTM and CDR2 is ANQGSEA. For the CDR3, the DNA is TGCAGCGTTCCGGCGGGGGCCCTGAACAATGAGCAGTTCTTC. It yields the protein CSVPAGALNNEQFF.

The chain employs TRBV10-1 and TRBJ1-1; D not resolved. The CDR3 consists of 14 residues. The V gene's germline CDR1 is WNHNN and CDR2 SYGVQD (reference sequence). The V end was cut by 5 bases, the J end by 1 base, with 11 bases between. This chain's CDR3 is CASSPGFGNTEAFF. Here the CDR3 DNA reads TGCGCCAGCAGTCCCGGTTTTGGGAACACTGAAGCTTTCTTT.

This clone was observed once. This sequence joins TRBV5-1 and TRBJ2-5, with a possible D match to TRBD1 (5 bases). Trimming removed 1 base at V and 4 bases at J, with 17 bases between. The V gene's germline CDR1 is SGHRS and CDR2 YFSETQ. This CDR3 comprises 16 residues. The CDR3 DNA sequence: TGCGCCAGCAGCTTGAGGGGATTGGGGCCTGGAGAGACCCAGTACTTC. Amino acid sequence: CASSLRGLGPGETQYF.

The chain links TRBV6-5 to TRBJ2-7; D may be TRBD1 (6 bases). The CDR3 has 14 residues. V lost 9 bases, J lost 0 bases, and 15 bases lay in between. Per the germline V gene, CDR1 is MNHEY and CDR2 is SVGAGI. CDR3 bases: TGTGCCAGTCTAAGTACAGGGAACTCCTACGAGCAGTACTTC. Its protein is CASLSTGNSYEQYF.

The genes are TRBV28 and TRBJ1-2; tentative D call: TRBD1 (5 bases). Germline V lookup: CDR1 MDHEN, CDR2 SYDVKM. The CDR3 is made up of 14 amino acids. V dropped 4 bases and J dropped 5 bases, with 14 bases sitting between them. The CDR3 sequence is CASSSGGGAYGYTF. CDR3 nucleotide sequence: TGTGCCAGCAGTTCGGGGGGGGGAGCATATGGCTACACCTTC.

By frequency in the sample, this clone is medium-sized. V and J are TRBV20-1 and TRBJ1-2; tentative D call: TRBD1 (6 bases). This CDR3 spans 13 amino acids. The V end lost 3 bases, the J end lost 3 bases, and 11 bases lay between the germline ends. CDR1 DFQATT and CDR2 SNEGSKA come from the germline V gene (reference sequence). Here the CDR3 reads CSASPPGDYGYTF. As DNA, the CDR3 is TGCAGTGCTAGTCCCCCAGGGGACTATGGCTACACCTTC.

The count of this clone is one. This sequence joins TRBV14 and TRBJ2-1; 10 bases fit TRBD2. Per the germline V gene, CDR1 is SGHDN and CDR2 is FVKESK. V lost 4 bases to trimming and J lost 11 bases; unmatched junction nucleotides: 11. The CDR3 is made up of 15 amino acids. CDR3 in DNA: TGTGCCAGCAGCCTTAGCGGGGGGAACATCCCACAGCAGTTCTTC. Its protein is CASSLSGGNIPQQFF.

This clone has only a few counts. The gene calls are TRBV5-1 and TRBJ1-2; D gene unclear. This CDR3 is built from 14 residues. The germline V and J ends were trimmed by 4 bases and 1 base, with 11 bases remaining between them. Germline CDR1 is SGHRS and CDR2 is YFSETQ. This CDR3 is CASSVGSVNYGYTF. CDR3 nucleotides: TGCGCCAGCAGCGTTGGTTCAGTTAACTATGGCTACACCTTC.

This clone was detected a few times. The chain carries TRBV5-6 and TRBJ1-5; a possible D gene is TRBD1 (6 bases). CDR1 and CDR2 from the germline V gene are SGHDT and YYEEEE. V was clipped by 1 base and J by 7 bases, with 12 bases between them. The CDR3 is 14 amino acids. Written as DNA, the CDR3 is TGTGCCAGCAGCTTGAGGGGGGGCGAGCAGCCCCAGCATTTT. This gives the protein CASSLRGGEQPQHF. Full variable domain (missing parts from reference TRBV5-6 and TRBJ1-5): DAGVTQSPTHLIKTRGQQVTLRCSPKSGHDTVSWYQQALGQGPQFIFQYYEEEERQRGNFPDRFSGHQFPNYSSELNVNALLLGDSALYLCASSLRGGEQPQHFGDGTRLSIL.

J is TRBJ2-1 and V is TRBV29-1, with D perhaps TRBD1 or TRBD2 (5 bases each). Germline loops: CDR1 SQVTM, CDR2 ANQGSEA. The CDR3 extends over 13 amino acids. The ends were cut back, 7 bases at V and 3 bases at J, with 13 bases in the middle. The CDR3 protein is CSAGHGVYNEQFF. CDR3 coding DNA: TGCAGCGCGGGGCACGGGGTCTACAATGAGCAGTTCTTC.

The CDR3 spells CATSVGTGGAGANVLTF. CDR3 DNA: TGTGCCACCAGTGTCGGGACAGGGGGTGCTGGGGCCAACGTCCTGACTTTC. The chain carries TRBV24-1 and TRBJ2-6; 11 nucleotides align to TRBD1. After removal of 5 bases from V and 2 bases from J, the junction contained 4 bases not matched to a gene. There are 17 residues in the CDR3. CDR1 and CDR2 (germline): KGHDR, SFDVKD.

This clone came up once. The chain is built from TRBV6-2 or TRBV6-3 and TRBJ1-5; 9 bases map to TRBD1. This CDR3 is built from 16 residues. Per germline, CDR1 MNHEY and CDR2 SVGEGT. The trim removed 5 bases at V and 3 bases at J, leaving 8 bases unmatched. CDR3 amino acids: CASSPGTGIPNQPQHF. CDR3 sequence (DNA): TGTGCCAGCAGTCCCGGGACAGGGATTCCCAATCAGCCCCAGCATTTT.

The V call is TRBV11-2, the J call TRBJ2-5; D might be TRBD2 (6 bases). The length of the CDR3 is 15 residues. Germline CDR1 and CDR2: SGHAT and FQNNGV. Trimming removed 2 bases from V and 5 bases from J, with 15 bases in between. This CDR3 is CASSLNSGGGETQYF. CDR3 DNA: TGTGCCAGCAGCTTAAATAGTGGCGGAGGGGAGACCCAGTACTTC. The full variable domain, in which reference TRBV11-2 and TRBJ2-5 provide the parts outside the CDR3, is EAGVAQSPRYKIIEKRQSVAFWCNPISGHATLYWYQQILGQGPKLLIQFQNNGVVDDSQLPKDRFSAERLKGVDSTLKIQPAKLEDSAVYLCASSLNSGGGETQYFGPGTRLLVL.

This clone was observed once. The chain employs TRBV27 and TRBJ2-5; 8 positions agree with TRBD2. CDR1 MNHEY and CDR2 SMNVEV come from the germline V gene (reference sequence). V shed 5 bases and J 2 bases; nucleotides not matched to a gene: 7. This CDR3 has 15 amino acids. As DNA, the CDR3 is TGTGCCAGCAGTCCCACGCCGGGGGGGCAAGAGACCCAGTACTTC. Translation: CASSPTPGGQETQYF.

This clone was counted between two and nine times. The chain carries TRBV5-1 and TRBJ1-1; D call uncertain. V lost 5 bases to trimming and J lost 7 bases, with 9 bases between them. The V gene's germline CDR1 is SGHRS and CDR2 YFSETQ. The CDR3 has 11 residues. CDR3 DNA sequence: TGCGCCAGCAGTTCCGCGGTTGAAGCTTTCTTT. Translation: CASSSAVEAFF.

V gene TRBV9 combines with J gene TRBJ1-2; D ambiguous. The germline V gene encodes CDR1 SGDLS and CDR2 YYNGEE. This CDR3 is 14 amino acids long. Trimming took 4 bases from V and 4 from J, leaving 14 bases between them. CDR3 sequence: CASSPGRSAYGYTF. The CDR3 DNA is TGTGCCAGCAGCCCTGGTCGGAGCGCCTATGGCTACACCTTC.

CDR3: CASRPVASSGGAFQETQYF. CDR3 DNA: TGTGCCAGCAGACCCGTGGCGTCTAGCGGGGGGGCCTTCCAAGAGACCCAGTACTTC. The V call is TRBV11-2, the J call TRBJ2-5; 12 bases align to TRBD2. The CDR3 consists of 19 residues. The V and J ends lost 6 bases and 1 base, in that order; junction bases with no gene match: 15. Germline V gives CDR1 SGHAT, CDR2 FQNNGV.

The CDR3 reads CASSLKGPQETQYF. Here the CDR3 DNA reads TGCGCCAGCAGCTTAAAGGGGCCCCAAGAGACCCAGTACTTC. The J gene is TRBJ2-5, the V gene TRBV5-1; D possibly corresponds to TRBD1 (5 bases). CDR1 and CDR2 (germline): SGHRS, YFSETQ. The CDR3 has 14 residues. V shed 2 bases and J shed 1 base, with 9 bases lying between them.

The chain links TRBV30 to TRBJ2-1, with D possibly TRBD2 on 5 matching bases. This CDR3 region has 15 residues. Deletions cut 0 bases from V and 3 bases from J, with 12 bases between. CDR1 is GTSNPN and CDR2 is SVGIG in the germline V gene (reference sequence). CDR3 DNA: TGTGCCTGGAGTGTAGGGCAGGACTTCTACAATGAGCAGTTCTTC. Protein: CAWSVGQDFYNEQFF. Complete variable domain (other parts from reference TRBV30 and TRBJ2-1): SQTIHQWPATLVQPVGSPLSLECTVEGTSNPNLYWYRQAAGRGLQLLFYSVGIGQISSEVPQNLSASRPQDRQFILSSKKLLLSDSGFYLCAWSVGQDFYNEQFFGPGTRLTVL.